A single sample gave rise to the 8 T cell receptor beta chains below, sequenced in a study of cytomegalovirus exposure and HLA in healthy donors. PCR was performed using 60 Vbeta and 13 Jbeta primers. Only in-frame clones appear in the TCRdb table, and some are missing; sequencing was by immunoSEQ multiplex PCR. The sample has fewer than 110,000 clones, roughly 70% seen once; the top ten hold 14%. Source material: PBMCs. The source is a woman between 40 and 50 years old in good health and CMV-seropositive.

The chain recombines TRBV5-6 with TRBJ1-5; D is undetermined. Looked up from germline, CDR1 is SGHDT and CDR2 is YYEEEE. The CDR3 consists of 14 residues. V lost 4 bases and J lost 7, with 15 bases in between. CDR3 nucleotide sequence: TGTGCCAGCAGCCAAAAGGGAGGTTGGCAGCCCCAGCATTTT. Residues: CASSQKGGWQPQHF.

This clone has only a few counts. The chain is built from TRBV7-9 and TRBJ1-1; D is possibly TRBD1 (5 bases). Looked up from germline, CDR1 is SEHNR and CDR2 is FQNEAQ (reference sequence). The CDR3 loop spans 15 amino acids. V dropped 1 base and J dropped 0 bases, with 9 bases sitting between them. The CDR3 here is CASSLDGAMNTEAFF. Written as DNA, the CDR3 is TGTGCCAGCAGCTTAGATGGGGCAATGAACACTGAAGCTTTCTTT.

This clone showed up just a few times. The chain is built from TRBV15 and TRBJ1-1; TRBD1 might be the D (5 bases). The germline V gene encodes CDR1 LNHNV and CDR2 YYDKDF (reference sequence). With 1 base removed from V and 1 base from J, the gap between germline ends came to 10 bases. The CDR3 length is 15 residues. The CDR3 bases are TGTGCCACCAGCAGAGCGGGTGGGGCGAACACTGAAGCTTTCTTT. Translation gives CATSRAGGANTEAFF.

The rearrangement uses TRBV2 and TRBJ2-3, with TRBD1 matching over 8 bases. V was pared by 11 bases and J by 2 bases, with 3 bases of the junction left unmatched. Germline CDR1 and CDR2: SNHLY and FYNNEI. The CDR3 is 12 amino acids. CDR3 bases: TGTGCCTCGGACAGGGACACAGATACGCAGTATTTT. Its translation is CASDRDTDTQYF.

The chain combines TRBV5-1 with TRBJ2-7; 11 bases line up with TRBD2. The V gene end was trimmed by 7 bases and the J gene end by 2 bases; junction bases not matched to a gene: 17. Germline V gene data show CDR1 as SGHRS and CDR2 as YFSETQ. This CDR3 has 18 amino acids. DNA for the CDR3: TGCGCCAGCCAACCTTTAGCGGGGGGGACTCCGATCCCCTACGAGCAGTACTTC. It yields the protein CASQPLAGGTPIPYEQYF.

This chain uses TRBV2 with TRBJ1-6; 7 bases agree with TRBD1. The V gene end was trimmed by 1 base and the J gene end by 4 bases; junction bases not matched to a gene: 4. The CDR3 sequence is 16 residues long. Germline V gene data show CDR1 as SNHLY and CDR2 as FYNNEI. CDR3 in amino acids: CASSEGTGAYNSPLHF. The CDR3 DNA reads as TGTGCCAGCAGTGAAGGGACAGGAGCTTATAATTCACCCCTCCACTTT.

The rearrangement joins TRBV5-1 to TRBJ1-1; weak D call: TRBD1 (5 bases). V gave up 0 bases and J gave up 1 base, with 7 bases separating them. CDR1 is SGHRS and CDR2 is YFSETQ in the germline V gene. The CDR3 is made up of 14 amino acids. The CDR3 here is CASSLGQTNTEAFF. The CDR3 coding sequence is TGCGCCAGCAGCTTGGGACAGACGAACACTGAAGCTTTCTTT. The full variable domain, with the rest looked up from reference TRBV5-1 and TRBJ1-1, is KAGVTQTPRYLIKTRGQQVTLSCSPISGHRSVSWYQQTPGQGLQFLFEYFSETQRNKGNFPGRFSGRQFSNSRSEMNVSTLELGDSALYLCASSLGQTNTEAFFGQGTRLTVV.

The V call is TRBV9, the J call TRBJ1-4, with D perhaps matching TRBD1 (5 bases). The germline gives CDR1 SGDLS, CDR2 YYNGEE. Trimming stripped 0 bases from V and 5 bases from J, with 14 bases between. The CDR3 runs 16 residues. CDR3 sequence: CASSVEVGGGNEKLFF. The DNA of the CDR3 is TGTGCCAGCAGCGTAGAAGTGGGGGGAGGGAATGAAAAACTGTTTTTT.